These 8 T cell receptor beta chains came from one sample sequenced in a study of molecular identifiers for immune sequencing clone quantification listed by TCRdb under 2018. Library preparation was by PCR. TCRdb lists the instrument as Illumina HiSeq 4000. The public reads were run again by TCRdb, first through fastp at Q25 and then through MiXCR, and only productive beta chains were kept. Identical CDR3 protein sequences are pooled into one entry, listed with their most common genes and DNA. The sample data list more than 450,000 distinct CDR3 sequences, and roughly a fifth of these were observed just once. The ten largest clones capture approximately 0.84% of the sample. Sequences were obtained from naive CD8+ T cells from blood, with Jurkat cell RNA spiked in. In light of the paper, this sample's cell subset or site label describes: FACS-sorted CD8+CD4-CCR7+CD45RA+ naive T cells. The source of these receptors is a human donor in good health. Some libraries in this study had Jurkat cell RNA spiked in.

J is TRBJ1-1 and V is TRBV4-1, with D maybe TRBD1 (6 bases). V was clipped by 1 base and J by 3 bases, with 12 bases between them. The CDR3 has 15 amino acids. From germline, CDR1 is MGHRA and CDR2 YSYEKL. The CDR3 coding sequence is TGCGCCAGCAGCCAAGGAGTACAGGGTTACACTGAAGCTTTCTTT. It is translated as CASSQGVQGYTEAFF.

Worth noting for this clonotype: A much larger clone is a single base away; this may be a read error. The J gene is TRBJ2-2, the V gene TRBV6-1, with TRBD1 as a possible D gene (5 bases). V shed 3 bases and J shed 5 bases, with 10 bases lying between them. The CDR3 loop spans 14 amino acids. Germline lookup yields CDR1 MNHNS and CDR2 SASEGT. The DNA for the CDR3 is TGTGCCAGCAGTGAGGCAGGGATTACCGGGGAGCTGTTTTTT. Amino acid sequence: CASSEAGITGELFF.

This chain uses TRBV30 with TRBJ2-7; D call uncertain. The CDR3 has 12 amino acids. Trimming took off 8 bases at V and 0 bases at J, with 11 bases between the two ends. The germline gives CDR1 GTSNPN, CDR2 SVGIG (reference sequence). The CDR3 is CARALDSYEQYF. The CDR3 DNA reads as TGTGCCCGGGCCTTGGACTCCTACGAGCAGTACTTC.

The table lists this clonotype with a few counts. The chain uses TRBV13 and TRBJ2-2; 11 bases fit TRBD2. The trim removed 4 bases at V and 5 bases at J, leaving 9 bases unmatched. The germline gives CDR1 PRHDT, CDR2 FYEKMQ (reference sequence). CDR3 length equals 17 residues. CDR3 nucleotides: TGTGCCAGCAGCTCGACCACTAGCGGGAGTCTTACCGGGGAGCTGTTTTTT. Amino acid sequence: CASSSTTSGSLTGELFF.

This clonotype was seen a few times. This chain uses TRBV24-1 with TRBJ2-2; 7 positions agree with TRBD2. V dropped 4 bases and J dropped 6; count of bases not matched to a gene: 10. This CDR3 is built from 16 residues. CDR1 KGHDR and CDR2 SFDVKD come from the germline V gene. The CDR3 here is CATSDPNIAGAGELFF. The CDR3 DNA follows: TGTGCCACCAGTGACCCGAATATTGCGGGGGCCGGGGAGCTGTTTTTT.

Concerning this clonotype: A much larger clone lies one base from this, so it may be a read error. The chain employs TRBV28 and TRBJ1-5, with unresolved D. The length of the CDR3 is 15 residues. Germline V gene lookup returns CDR1 MDHEN and CDR2 SYDVKM. Trimming shortened V by 2 bases and J by 7 bases, and 15 bases separated the two germline ends. CDR3 sequence (DNA): TGTGCCAGCAGTTTAAGTGAAACTTGTGTCCAGCCCCAGCATTTT. This translates into CASSLSETCVQPQHF.

The J gene is TRBJ2-5, the V gene TRBV12-3 or TRBV12-4; tentative D call: TRBD1 (5 bases). V shed 5 bases and J shed 7 bases, with 8 bases lying between them. CDR3 length: 11 amino acids. The chain's CDR3 is CASSHTGTQYF. The CDR3 DNA is TGTGCCAGCAGTCACACAGGGACCCAGTACTTC.

Ten or more counts support this clonotype. J is TRBJ1-4 and V is TRBV25-1; D not resolved. This CDR3 contains 13 residues. Germline lookup yields CDR1 MGHDK and CDR2 SYGVNS. V lost 3 bases to trimming and J lost 7 bases, with 9 bases between them. The CDR3 coding sequence is TGTGCCAGCAGTGAGACATCAGGTGAAAAACTGTTTTTT. It encodes CASSETSGEKLFF.